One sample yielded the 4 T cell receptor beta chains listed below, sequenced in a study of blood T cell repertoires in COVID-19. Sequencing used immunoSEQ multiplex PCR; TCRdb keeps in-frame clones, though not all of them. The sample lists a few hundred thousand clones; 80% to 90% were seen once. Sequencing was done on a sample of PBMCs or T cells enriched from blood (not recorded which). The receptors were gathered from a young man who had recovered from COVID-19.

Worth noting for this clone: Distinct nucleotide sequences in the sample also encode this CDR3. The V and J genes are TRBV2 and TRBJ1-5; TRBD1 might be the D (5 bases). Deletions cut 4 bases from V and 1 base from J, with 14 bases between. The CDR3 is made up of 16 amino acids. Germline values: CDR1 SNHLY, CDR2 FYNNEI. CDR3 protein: CASSVGGGGSNQPQHF. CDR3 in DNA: TGTGCCAGCAGTGTAGGTGGCGGGGGGAGCAATCAGCCCCAGCATTTT.

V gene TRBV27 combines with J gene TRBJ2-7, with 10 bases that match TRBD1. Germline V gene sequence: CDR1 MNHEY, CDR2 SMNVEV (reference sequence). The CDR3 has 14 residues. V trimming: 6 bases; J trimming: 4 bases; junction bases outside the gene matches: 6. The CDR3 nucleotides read TGTGCCAGCAGCCCGACAGGGGGCGGGTACGAGCAGTACTTC. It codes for CASSPTGGGYEQYF.

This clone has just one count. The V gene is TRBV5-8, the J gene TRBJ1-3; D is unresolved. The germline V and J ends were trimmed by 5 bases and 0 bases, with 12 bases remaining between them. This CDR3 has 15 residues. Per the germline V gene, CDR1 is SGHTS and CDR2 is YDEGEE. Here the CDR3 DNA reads TGTGCCAGCAGGGTAAACAGCGGCTCTGGAAACACCATATATTTT. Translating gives CASRVNSGSGNTIYF.

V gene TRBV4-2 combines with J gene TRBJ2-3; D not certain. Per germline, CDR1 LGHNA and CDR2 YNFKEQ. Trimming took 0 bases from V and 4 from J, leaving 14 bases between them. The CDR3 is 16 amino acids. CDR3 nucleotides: TGTGCCAGCAGCCAAGATCAAGGCGTAGGAGCAGATACGCAGTATTTT. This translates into CASSQDQGVGADTQYF.